Below are 18 T cell receptor beta chains sequenced from a single sample in a study of T-cell memory formation after mild COVID-19. Each CDR3 protein is one row after TCRdb ran MiXCR on the 5' RACE reads. The table lists 150,000 to 200,000 distinct CDR3 sequences, about a sixth of them singletons. The sequencing sample was made of PBMCs or a T cell subset sorted from them (not recorded which). Source of these receptors: an adult woman who had mild COVID-19 (a few samples of this study predate the infection). Cell type and time point are not known.

The V and J genes are TRBV7-9 and TRBJ2-5; 12 positions match TRBD2. The CDR3 runs 16 residues. J was trimmed by 5 bases and V by 3 bases; bases with no gene match: 7. CDR1 and CDR2 from the germline V gene are SEHNR and FQNEAQ (reference sequence). The CDR3 nucleotides are TGTGCCAGCAGCTTCCGACTAGCGGGAGAGGGGGAGACCCAGTACTTC. Its protein product is CASSFRLAGEGETQYF.

This clonotype appeared a few times. The chain carries TRBV29-1 and TRBJ2-2; D gene uncertain. This CDR3 has 15 amino acids. The germline gives CDR1 SQVTM, CDR2 ANQGSEA. V was shortened by 1 base and J by 4 bases, with 13 bases between the two germline ends. CDR3 in DNA: TGCAGCGTTGAAGCGGGCCCCCGAATCACCGGGGAGCTGTTTTTT. The encoded protein is CSVEAGPRITGELFF.

The CDR3 DNA reads as TGTGCCAGCAGCTTGCGGGGGCTTACCCCCGGCGAGCAGTACTTC. It encodes CASSLRGLTPGEQYF. The chain joins TRBV5-5 to TRBJ2-7; the D call may be TRBD1 or TRBD2 (6 bases each). In germline, CDR1 is SGHKS, CDR2 YYEKEE (reference sequence). The length of the CDR3 is 15 residues. V was pared by 1 base and J by 6 bases, with 17 bases between.

This sequence joins TRBV15 and TRBJ2-1, with 13 bases identical to TRBD2. Germline loops: CDR1 LNHNV, CDR2 YYDKDF (reference sequence). CDR3 size: 18 residues. The trim removed 11 bases at V and 3 bases at J, leaving 16 bases unmatched. The CDR3 DNA is TGTGCCGCCCAGAGGGGGGCGACTAGCGGGGGGTTCTACAATGAGCAGTTCTTC. Translated, it gives CAAQRGATSGGFYNEQFF.

The chain is built from TRBV20-1 and TRBJ2-2; 10 nucleotides agree with TRBD2. The CDR3 is 16 amino acids. The germline V gene has CDR1 DFQATT and CDR2 SNEGSKA (reference sequence). J lost 2 bases, V lost 4 bases, and 7 bases had no gene match. The CDR3 nucleotides read TGCAGTGCTACGAGAAGCGGGGGGGCCAACACCGGGGAGCTGTTTTTT. Translated: CSATRSGGANTGELFF.

There are many counts of this clonotype. The chain employs TRBV7-8 and TRBJ2-5; D unresolved. CDR3 length: 13 amino acids. V lost 5 bases, J lost 5 bases, and 12 bases lay in between. Germline V lookup: CDR1 SGHVS, CDR2 FQNEAQ. The CDR3 region has the DNA TGTGCCAGCAGCCCACCGAGAGAGGAGACCCAGTACTTC. Translation gives CASSPPREETQYF.

This clonotype was counted ten times or more. Written as DNA, the CDR3 is TGTGCCAGCAGCCACTCAGGGGGGGGCACTGAAGCTTTCTTT. The encoded protein is CASSHSGGGTEAFF. The rearrangement links TRBV3-1 to TRBJ1-1; 7 nucleotides align to TRBD1. The CDR3 covers 14 residues. Germline V gene data show CDR1 as LGHDT and CDR2 as YNNKEL (reference sequence). The V gene end was trimmed by 3 bases and the J gene end by 4 bases; junction bases not matched to a gene: 5.

This clonotype was counted many times. The chain links TRBV7-9 to TRBJ2-7; D might be TRBD2 (7 bases). This CDR3 has 14 residues. The germline V and J ends were trimmed by 1 base and 9 bases, with 16 bases remaining between them. Germline V gene lookup returns CDR1 SEHNR and CDR2 FQNEAQ (reference sequence). CDR3 sequence: CASSLGEGGFRQYF. In nucleotides, the CDR3 is TGTGCCAGCAGCTTAGGGGAGGGGGGCTTTCGGCAGTACTTC.

The chain links TRBV5-1 to TRBJ1-3; no clear D gene. The CDR3 consists of 16 residues. Germline V gene data show CDR1 as SGHRS and CDR2 as YFSETQ. With 0 bases removed from V and 3 bases from J, the gap between germline ends came to 13 bases. CDR3 residues: CASSLAGITVGNTIYF. The CDR3 region has the DNA TGCGCCAGCAGCTTGGCCGGGATCACTGTTGGAAACACCATATATTTT. Full variable domain (rest looked up from reference TRBV5-1 and TRBJ1-3): KAGVTQTPRYLIKTRGQQVTLSCSPISGHRSVSWYQQTPGQGLQFLFEYFSETQRNKGNFPGRFSGRQFSNSRSEMNVSTLELGDSALYLCASSLAGITVGNTIYFGEGSWLTVV.

The chain combines TRBV6-2 or TRBV6-3 with TRBJ2-5, with 7 positions matching TRBD2. The CDR3 is 15 residues long. J lost 5 bases, V lost 4 bases, and 10 bases had no gene match. In germline, CDR1 is MNHEY, CDR2 SVGEGT. The CDR3 protein is CASSFGSGLVETQYF. CDR3 nucleotide sequence: TGTGCCAGCAGTTTTGGATCCGGACTAGTGGAGACCCAGTACTTC.

The sample holds a few counts of this clonotype. The chain is built from TRBV18 and TRBJ1-3; D perhaps matches TRBD1 (5 bases). Germline CDR1 and CDR2: KGHSH and LQKENI. With 2 bases removed from V and 0 bases from J, the gap between germline ends came to 14 bases. This CDR3 has 17 amino acids. CDR3 DNA sequence: TGTGCCAGCTCACCAGCTTACACAGGAAACTCTGGAAACACCATATATTTT. Its translation is CASSPAYTGNSGNTIYF. Variable domain in full (rest from reference TRBV18 and TRBJ1-3): NAGVMQNPRHLVRRRGQEARLRCSPMKGHSHVYWYRQLPEEGLKFMVYLQKENIIDESGMPKERFSAEFPKEGPSILRIQQVVRGDSAAYFCASSPAYTGNSGNTIYFGEGSWLTVV.

This clonotype has more than one count but fewer than ten. CDR3 sequence reads: CSARDRRLAEGEQYF. The CDR3 DNA is TGCAGTGCTAGAGATCGAAGGCTAGCCGAAGGCGAGCAGTACTTC. J is TRBJ2-7 and V is TRBV20-1; TRBD2 might be the D (5 bases). V lost 0 bases and J lost 6, with 18 bases in between. This CDR3 is built from 15 residues. Looked up from germline, CDR1 is DFQATT and CDR2 is SNEGSKA (reference sequence).

The chain uses TRBV9 and TRBJ2-2; D perhaps matches TRBD2 (6 bases). Germline assignment: CDR1 SGDLS and CDR2 YYNGEE. The V end was cut by 1 base, the J end by 6 bases, with 10 bases between. The CDR3 is made up of 14 amino acids. CDR3 coding DNA: TGTGCCAGCAGCGTAAGGAGCGGGCCCGGGGAGCTGTTTTTT. Protein: CASSVRSGPGELFF.

The chain uses TRBV7-2 and TRBJ2-7; TRBD1 agrees at 11 bases. The germline gives CDR1 SGHTA, CDR2 FQGNSA. This CDR3 spans 15 amino acids. V dropped 5 bases and J dropped 3; count of bases not matched to a gene: 6. CDR3 sequence reads: CASSGAGTGGYEQYF. In DNA, the CDR3 is TGTGCCAGCAGCGGGGCCGGGACAGGGGGCTACGAGCAGTACTTC.

The rearrangement joins TRBV29-1 to TRBJ2-7; TRBD1 agrees at 7 bases. The CDR3 length is 11 residues. Germline-derived CDR1 and CDR2 are SQVTM and ANQGSEA. V dropped 6 bases and J dropped 5; count of bases not matched to a gene: 4. The DNA of the CDR3 is TGCAGCGTACGACAGGGTAACGAGCAGTACTTC. Protein product: CSVRQGNEQYF.

Many counts were recorded for this clonotype. The chain links TRBV10-3 to TRBJ2-3; no clear D. The V gene lost 5 bases and the J gene lost 0 bases, with 6 bases spanning the gap. CDR1 and CDR2 from the germline V gene are ENHRY and SYGVKD. This CDR3 is built from 13 residues. Here the CDR3 reads CAISSSSTDTQYF. In nucleotides, the CDR3 is TGTGCCATCAGTTCGTCCAGCACAGATACGCAGTATTTT.

A few counts support this clonotype. The J gene is TRBJ2-3, the V gene TRBV6-5; D is unresolved. The ends were cut back, 6 bases at V and 6 bases at J, with 13 bases in the middle. This CDR3 region has 13 residues. Germline V CDR1 and CDR2: MNHEY, SVGAGI. CDR3 sequence: CASRMTFRDTQYF. Here the CDR3 DNA reads TGTGCCAGCAGGATGACTTTCCGGGATACGCAGTATTTT.

The CDR3 coding sequence is TGCGCCAGCAGCTTGGGTGAAGGGGGCCTCAATCAGCCCCAGCATTTT. It yields the protein CASSLGEGGLNQPQHF. The chain carries TRBV5-1 and TRBJ1-5, with TRBD1 identical over 7 bases. The CDR3 spans 16 residues. V lost 0 bases to trimming and J lost 3 bases; unmatched junction nucleotides: 6. CDR1 and CDR2 (germline): SGHRS, YFSETQ.